This T cell receptor beta chain derives from a study of vaccination effects on CD4 cells after COVID-19. Regarding this clone: Its specificity is unknown.

Antigen-specific CD4+ T cell clonotypes were called by their expansion after viral peptide-pool culture in ViraFEST. Cultured cells yielded isolated CD4+ T cells after 10 days. The healthy vaccine recipients, who had no prior SARS-CoV-2 infection, showed negative nucleocapsid antibodies. Cultures had half their medium replaced with IL-2 medium on days 3 and 7. The germline CDR1 and CDR2 sequences are KGHSH and LQKENI. Trimming cost V 2 bases and J 0 bases, with 9 bases left between them. The CDR3 covers 15 residues. The protocol was immunoSEQ multiplex PCR, while the TCRdb copy is restricted to in-frame clones and leaves out a portion. This sample carries 65,000 or so clones, 70% to 80% of them seen once, and the ten largest clones take 2.5% to 3%.

The input for sequencing was CD4+ T cells from PBMCs cultured with HCoV-NL63 spike peptides, taken before COVID-19 vaccination. The clonotype was recovered from a human donor who received a COVID-19 vaccine. V is TRBV18 and J is TRBJ2-3; D not certain. Written as DNA, the CDR3 is TGTGCCAGCTCACCAGCGGCGGCGAGCACAGATACGCAGTATTTT. Translated: CASSPAAASTDTQYF.